These 23 T cell receptor beta chains were sequenced from one sample in a study of blood T cell repertoires in COVID-19. The assay was immunoSEQ multiplex PCR, and TCRdb's table has in-frame clones only and misses some. The sample lists 75,000 to 100,000 clones, roughly 89% occurring once. Sequenced: peripheral blood. These receptors came from a man aged 55 to 70 with acute or convalescent COVID-19.

The chain uses TRBV3-1 (or the pseudogene TRBV3-2) and TRBJ2-1; 7 nucleotides align to TRBD2. Germline-derived CDR1 and CDR2 are LGHDT and YNNKEL (reference sequence). The J segment lost 2 bases and the V segment lost 4 bases, leaving 2 bases of the junction unmatched. The CDR3 contains 14 residues. The chain's CDR3 is CASSRGGAYNEQFF. CDR3 sequence (DNA): TGTGCCAGCAGCCGGGGGGGGGCCTACAATGAGCAGTTCTTC.

This clone was seen only once. This chain uses TRBV12-3 or TRBV12-4 with TRBJ2-1; 10 nucleotides line up with TRBD2. Losses at the gene ends were 5 bases for V and 11 bases for J; bases not matched to a gene: 3. This CDR3 has 12 residues. CDR3 sequence: CASSGTSAQQFF. In nucleotides, the CDR3 is TGTGCCAGCAGTGGGACTAGCGCCCAGCAGTTCTTC.

The chain employs TRBV30 and TRBJ2-7; TRBD1 is a possible D gene (6 bases). This CDR3 has 12 amino acids. V gave up 3 bases and J gave up 2 bases, with 8 bases separating them. Germline CDR1 is GTSNPN and CDR2 is SVGIG (reference sequence). The CDR3 DNA is TGTGCCTGGAGGGCAGGGGCCTACGAGCAGTACTTC. Translated, it gives CAWRAGAYEQYF.

This chain uses TRBV18 with TRBJ2-7; D perhaps matches TRBD2 (5 bases). From germline, CDR1 is KGHSH and CDR2 LQKENI. Between the trimmed V and J ends, which lost 2 bases and 7 bases, there was a span of 12 bases. This CDR3 has 13 amino acids. The CDR3 DNA is TGTGCCAGCTCACCAAGGGATCGCGGGGAGCAGTACTTC. This encodes CASSPRDRGEQYF.

The rearrangement links TRBV21-1 to TRBJ2-7; the table names TRBD1, a call not compared with the DNA. TRBV21-1 is shown as a pseudogene. The CDR3 totals 14 residues. The CDR3 region is CASSKAGQVYEQYF. The CDR3 coding sequence is TGTGCCAGCAGCAAAGCGGGACAGGTGTACGAGCAGTACTTC.

The rearrangement links TRBV4-3 to TRBJ1-2, with TRBD1 identical over 10 bases. Germline V CDR1 and CDR2: LGHNA, YSLEER. The CDR3 extends over 19 amino acids. V lost 0 bases to trimming and J lost 0 bases; unmatched junction nucleotides: 10. The CDR3 nucleotides read TGCGCCAGCAGCCAAGAAACAGGGACAGGGGACCTAGCTAACTATGGCTACACCTTC. The encoded protein is CASSQETGTGDLANYGYTF.

This clone was recorded a few times. The chain is built from TRBV19 and TRBJ1-1, with no clear D. This CDR3 has 13 amino acids. Deletions cut 11 bases from V and 0 bases from J, with 13 bases between. Germline V gene lookup returns CDR1 LNHDA and CDR2 SQIVND (reference sequence). CDR3 region: CASDTRMNTEAFF. Written as DNA, the CDR3 is TGTGCCTCCGACACCAGAATGAACACTGAAGCTTTCTTT. Complete variable domain (other parts from reference TRBV19 and TRBJ1-1): DGGITQSPKYLFRKEGQNVTLSCEQNLNHDAMYWYRQDPGQGLRLIYYSQIVNDFQKGDIAEGYSVSREKKESFPLTVTSAQKNPTAFYLCASDTRMNTEAFFGQGTRLTVV.

This rearrangement joins TRBV7-8 to TRBJ1-6; 7 bases line up with TRBD1. The ends lost 6 bases at V and 9 bases at J; junction bases unmatched: 11. CDR3 size: 15 residues. The germline V gene has CDR1 SGHVS and CDR2 FQNEAQ. Here the CDR3 DNA reads TGTGCCAGCAGAAGTCTCAGGGGGGTTAGTTCACCCCTCCACTTT. It codes for CASRSLRGVSSPLHF.

This rearrangement joins TRBV4-2 to TRBJ1-4; 9 nucleotides line up with TRBD1. The germline V gene has CDR1 LGHNA and CDR2 YNFKEQ. Trimming at V came to 4 bases and at J to 4 bases, leaving 7 bases not matched to a gene. CDR3 size: 16 residues. The CDR3 DNA reads as TGTGCCAGCAGCCTGACCGGGACAGGGAGTAATGAAAAACTGTTTTTT. As protein: CASSLTGTGSNEKLFF.

This rearrangement joins TRBV29-1 to TRBJ1-1, with 7 bases aligning to TRBD1. Germline CDR1 SQVTM, CDR2 ANQGSEA. J lost 3 bases, V lost 7 bases, and 8 bases had no gene match. CDR3 length: 13 amino acids. The CDR3 reads CSAGRGYDTEAFF. CDR3 nucleotide sequence: TGCAGCGCGGGCAGGGGGTATGACACTGAAGCTTTCTTT.

The chain couples TRBV7-2 to TRBJ1-1; D not resolved. V was trimmed by 2 bases and J by 0 bases, leaving 10 bases between them. Germline assignment: CDR1 SGHTA and CDR2 FQGNSA. This CDR3 spans 15 amino acids. CDR3 nucleotide sequence: TGTGCCAGCAGCTTAAGCGGCAGCTTGAACACTGAAGCTTTCTTT. Translating gives CASSLSGSLNTEAFF. Supplemented by reference TRBV7-2 and TRBJ1-1, the full variable domain reads GAGVSQSPSNKVTEKGKDVELRCDPISGHTALYWYRQSLGQGLEFLIYFQGNSAPDKSGLPSDRFSAERTGGSVSTLTIQRTQQEDSAVYLCASSLSGSLNTEAFFGQGTRLTVV.

This chain joins TRBV10-3 and TRBJ1-1, with D perhaps TRBD1 (5 bases). The CDR3 sequence is 12 residues long. V was shortened by 7 bases and J by 1 base, with 7 bases between the two germline ends. Germline values: CDR1 ENHRY, CDR2 SYGVKD. The CDR3 protein is CAITDRNTEAFF. CDR3 sequence (DNA): TGTGCCATCACCGACAGGAACACTGAAGCTTTCTTT.

This chain connects TRBV27 to TRBJ1-2; 7 bases match TRBD1. There are 14 residues in the CDR3. Germline trimming cut 5 bases from V and 4 bases from J; bases unmatched to any gene: 7. Germline values: CDR1 MNHEY, CDR2 SMNVEV (reference sequence). The CDR3 nucleotides read TGTGCCAGCAGTCCCGGGGCAGGGGGCTATGGCTACACCTTC. Protein product: CASSPGAGGYGYTF.

This clone was counted between two and nine times. J is TRBJ2-7 and V is TRBV10-1; 7 positions agree with TRBD2. Trimming cost V 8 bases and J 6 bases; bases outside gene matches: 4. The germline CDR1 and CDR2 sequences are WNHNN and SYGVQD (reference sequence). The CDR3 has 11 amino acids. This CDR3 reads CASAREGEQYF. The DNA of the CDR3 is TGCGCCAGCGCCAGGGAGGGCGAGCAGTACTTC.

J is TRBJ2-5 and V is TRBV25-1; TRBD2 matches at 11 bases. Germline V lookup: CDR1 MGHDK, CDR2 SYGVNS. The junction had 8 bases not matched to a gene; V was cut back by 3 bases and J by 5 bases. CDR3 size: 16 residues. CDR3 region: CASSELRTSGGETQYF. The CDR3 region has the DNA TGTGCCAGCAGTGAGCTCCGTACTAGCGGGGGTGAGACCCAGTACTTC.

The chain has TRBV3-1 (or the pseudogene TRBV3-2) and TRBJ2-1; D might be TRBD2 (6 bases). Trimming removed 4 bases at V and 7 bases at J, with 8 bases between. This CDR3 is built from 12 residues. The germline V gene encodes CDR1 LGHDT and CDR2 YNNKEL (reference sequence). The CDR3 region is CASSPGVNEQFF. The CDR3 coding sequence is TGTGCCAGCAGCCCGGGGGTGAATGAGCAGTTCTTC.

CDR3 in DNA: TGTGCCAGCAGTTATTTTGGACAGGTCCCACCCCTCCACTTT. Translated: CASSYFGQVPPLHF. The chain employs TRBV6-5 and TRBJ1-6, with 7 nucleotides matching TRBD1. The CDR3 is 14 amino acids. V dropped 3 bases and J dropped 11; count of bases not matched to a gene: 7. Per germline, CDR1 MNHEY and CDR2 SVGAGI.

The V gene is TRBV7-2, the J gene TRBJ1-2, with D unresolved. Looked up from germline, CDR1 is SGHTA and CDR2 is FQGNSA. V lost 1 base and J 4 bases, leaving 10 bases between the germline ends. The CDR3 is made up of 14 amino acids. The CDR3 bases are TGTGCCAGCAGCTTAGACGCGGATTTCTATGGCTACACCTTC. Translated, it gives CASSLDADFYGYTF.

The genes are TRBV5-6 and TRBJ1-1; D is ambiguous. Per germline, CDR1 SGHDT and CDR2 YYEEEE. V was pared by 0 bases and J by 1 base, with 7 bases between. The CDR3 totals 14 residues. The CDR3 reads CASSLGHRNTEAFF. The CDR3 DNA reads as TGTGCCAGCAGCTTGGGACACAGGAACACTGAAGCTTTCTTT.

The J gene is TRBJ1-4, the V gene TRBV6-5, with 7 bases matching TRBD1. The junction had 3 bases not matched to a gene; V was cut back by 4 bases and J by 4 bases. Germline CDR1 is MNHEY and CDR2 is SVGAGI. The CDR3 extends over 14 amino acids. The CDR3 DNA follows: TGTGCCAGCAGTTGGGACAGCGTTAATGAAAAACTGTTTTTT. This gives the protein CASSWDSVNEKLFF.

The chain combines TRBV6-5 with TRBJ1-1; no definite D call. The CDR3 totals 13 residues. V was clipped by 2 bases and J by 7 bases, with 11 bases between them. Germline assignment: CDR1 MNHEY and CDR2 SVGAGI. CDR3 nucleotide sequence: TGTGCCAGCAGTTACGCGGGTATTGGTGAAGCTTTCTTT. It yields the protein CASSYAGIGEAFF.

The chain combines TRBV19 with TRBJ1-6; perhaps TRBD1 as D (5 bases). Germline loops: CDR1 LNHDA, CDR2 SQIVND (reference sequence). Trimming stripped 1 base from V and 0 bases from J, with 7 bases between. CDR3 length equals 16 residues. This chain's CDR3 is CASSIGQSSYNSPLHF. The CDR3 bases are TGTGCCAGTAGTATAGGACAGAGCTCCTATAATTCACCCCTCCACTTT.

The chain recombines TRBV30 with TRBJ2-7; the match to TRBD1 covers 7 bases. Germline CDR1 and CDR2: GTSNPN and SVGIG (reference sequence). V was pared by 2 bases and J by 7 bases, with 14 bases of the junction left unmatched. The CDR3 contains 15 residues. CDR3 protein: CAWSPRYRGQIEQYF. The CDR3, as DNA: TGTGCCTGGAGTCCCCGTTATAGGGGGCAGATAGAGCAGTACTTC.